Following are 30 T cell receptor beta chains from one sample sequenced in a study of cytomegalovirus exposure and HLA in healthy donors. Primers for the PCR totalled 60 Vbeta and 13 Jbeta. The protocol was immunoSEQ multiplex PCR, while the TCRdb copy is restricted to in-frame clones and leaves out a portion. The sample data list around 58,000 clones. The source material was PBMCs. The receptors shown here come from a man aged 50 to 60 in good health and CMV-seropositive.

This chain connects TRBV6-4 to TRBJ1-1; D gene uncertain. The germline V and J ends were trimmed by 5 bases and 0 bases, with 7 bases remaining between them. CDR1 MRHNA and CDR2 SNTAGT come from the germline V gene. This CDR3 contains 13 residues. The CDR3 coding sequence is TGTGCCAGCAGTTTTAAAATGAACACTGAAGCTTTCTTT. Protein: CASSFKMNTEAFF.

The chain joins TRBV5-1 to TRBJ1-1, with D possibly being TRBD1 (5 bases). The CDR3 loop spans 14 amino acids. V shed 1 base and J shed 5 bases, with 12 bases lying between them. In germline, CDR1 is SGHRS, CDR2 YFSETQ. CDR3 protein: CASSLRAPGTEAFF. CDR3 coding DNA: TGCGCCAGCAGCTTGAGGGCGCCAGGGACTGAAGCTTTCTTT.

The rearrangement links TRBV27 to TRBJ1-2; 7 nucleotides line up with TRBD1. There are 15 residues in the CDR3. CDR1 and CDR2 (germline): MNHEY, SMNVEV (reference sequence). The V and J ends lost 5 bases and 8 bases, in that order; junction bases with no gene match: 14. CDR3 sequence reads: CASSPPPGGGRGYTF. CDR3 sequence (DNA): TGTGCCAGCAGTCCCCCCCCGGGAGGGGGCCGAGGCTACACCTTC.

The gene calls are TRBV5-1 and TRBJ2-3; TRBD2 aligns across 13 bases. Unmatched junction bases numbered 8, after V lost 4 bases and J lost 6 bases. The germline V gene encodes CDR1 SGHRS and CDR2 YFSETQ. The CDR3 runs 16 residues. The CDR3 reads CASSASGLAGTDTQYF. The DNA for the CDR3 is TGCGCCAGCAGCGCATCGGGACTAGCGGGAACGGATACGCAGTATTTT.

The chain combines TRBV19 with TRBJ2-1, with TRBD1 matching 8 bases. V trimming: 7 bases; J trimming: 0 bases; junction bases outside the gene matches: 5. Germline V CDR1 and CDR2: LNHDA, SQIVND (reference sequence). The CDR3 spans 15 residues. Here the CDR3 DNA reads TGTGCCAGTACCTCCGGACAGGGCTCCTACAATGAGCAGTTCTTC. Its protein is CASTSGQGSYNEQFF.

V is TRBV9 and J is TRBJ1-1, with 7 bases aligning to TRBD1. Per the germline V gene, CDR1 is SGDLS and CDR2 is YYNGEE. V was clipped by 5 bases and J by 0 bases; unmatched bases: 7. This CDR3 spans 15 amino acids. CDR3 in DNA: TGTGCCAGCAGGGGGGACAGAGCTATGAACACTGAAGCTTTCTTT. Its protein product is CASRGDRAMNTEAFF.

This chain joins TRBV7-9 and TRBJ1-5; no definite D call. Looked up from germline, CDR1 is SEHNR and CDR2 is FQNEAQ (reference sequence). Trimming shortened V by 5 bases and J by 3 bases, and 5 bases separated the two germline ends. The CDR3 has 12 residues. CDR3 in DNA: TGTGCCAGCAGCCAAGCCAATCAGCCCCAGCATTTT. Translated: CASSQANQPQHF.

The CDR3 loop is CASSDGGRTWGTGELFF. The CDR3 region has the DNA TGCGCCAGCAGCGATGGAGGGAGAACGTGGGGGACCGGGGAGCTGTTTTTT. The chain couples TRBV5-1 to TRBJ2-2; the D gene is possibly TRBD2 (6 bases). Per the germline V gene, CDR1 is SGHRS and CDR2 is YFSETQ. This CDR3 region has 17 residues. With 4 bases removed from V and 5 bases from J, the gap between germline ends came to 21 bases.

This sequence joins TRBV6-5 and TRBJ2-4; maybe TRBD1 (5 bases). Germline-derived CDR1 and CDR2 are MNHEY and SVGAGI. This CDR3 contains 13 residues. V lost 10 bases, J lost 2 bases, and 12 bases lay in between. CDR3 loop: CATSTGTKNIQYF. CDR3 in DNA: TGTGCCACATCAACAGGAACCAAAAACATTCAGTACTTC.

The chain uses TRBV11-2 and TRBJ1-1, with 8 bases identical to TRBD1. Per the germline V gene, CDR1 is SGHAT and CDR2 is FQNNGV. Trimming removed 6 bases from V and 5 bases from J; junction bases left unmatched: 5. The CDR3 has 13 amino acids. This CDR3 is CASRGQGRTEAFF. The CDR3, as DNA: TGTGCCAGCAGAGGACAGGGTAGGACTGAAGCTTTCTTT. The variable domain in full, with the rest retrieved from reference TRBV11-2 and TRBJ1-1, is EAGVAQSPRYKIIEKRQSVAFWCNPISGHATLYWYQQILGQGPKLLIQFQNNGVVDDSQLPKDRFSAERLKGVDSTLKIQPAKLEDSAVYLCASRGQGRTEAFFGQGTRLTVV.

The chain combines TRBV5-4 with TRBJ2-1; 9 positions agree with TRBD2. The junction had 8 bases not matched to a gene; V was cut back by 5 bases and J by 8 bases. This CDR3 contains 14 residues. Germline CDR1 is SGHNT and CDR2 is YYREEE (reference sequence). The CDR3 here is CASRRHSGSDEQFF. The DNA for the CDR3 is TGTGCCAGCAGGAGACATAGCGGGAGTGATGAGCAGTTCTTC.

J is TRBJ2-1 and V is TRBV29-1, with D possibly being TRBD1 (6 bases). The V gene lost 4 bases and the J gene lost 5 bases, with 12 bases spanning the gap. This CDR3 is 13 amino acids long. CDR1 and CDR2 (germline): SQVTM, ANQGSEA. CDR3 amino acids: CSVAGTSDNEQFF. CDR3 coding DNA: TGCAGCGTTGCCGGGACAAGTGACAATGAGCAGTTCTTC.

This sequence joins TRBV19 and TRBJ1-2; D remains unclear. Per the germline V gene, CDR1 is LNHDA and CDR2 is SQIVND (reference sequence). The germline V and J ends were trimmed by 2 bases and 0 bases, with 10 bases remaining between them. CDR3 length equals 15 residues. The CDR3 region has the DNA TGTGCCAGTAGTATAACCCAGACAACTAACTATGGCTACACCTTC. This sequence encodes CASSITQTTNYGYTF.

The V gene is TRBV7-2, the J gene TRBJ2-3; the match to TRBD1 covers 8 bases. CDR3 size: 16 residues. With V trimmed by 5 bases and J by 3 bases, 10 bases remained unmatched. Germline CDR1 and CDR2: SGHTA and FQGNSA. CDR3 loop: CASSMGQAPPTDTQYF. In nucleotides, the CDR3 is TGTGCCAGCAGCATGGGACAGGCCCCGCCAACAGATACGCAGTATTTT. Full variable domain (missing parts from reference TRBV7-2 and TRBJ2-3): GAGVSQSPSNKVTEKGKDVELRCDPISGHTALYWYRQSLGQGLEFLIYFQGNSAPDKSGLPSDRFSAERTGGSVSTLTIQRTQQEDSAVYLCASSMGQAPPTDTQYFGPGTRLTVL.

The J gene is TRBJ1-2, the V gene TRBV15; D remains unclear. The CDR3 sequence is 15 residues long. The germline gives CDR1 LNHNV, CDR2 YYDKDF (reference sequence). The germline V and J ends were trimmed by 0 bases and 0 bases, with 8 bases remaining between them. The CDR3 coding sequence is TGTGCCACCAGCAGAGATCGAGCCCCTAACTATGGCTACACCTTC. It specifies CATSRDRAPNYGYTF.

The V call is TRBV6-5, the J call TRBJ1-6; D might be TRBD1 (6 bases). Germline loops: CDR1 MNHEY, CDR2 SVGAGI. V lost 4 bases, J lost 7 bases, and 11 bases lay in between. This CDR3 has 14 residues. CDR3 nucleotides: TGTGCCAGCAGTTTCGGACAGAGCAATTCACCCCTCCACTTT. It encodes CASSFGQSNSPLHF.

The rearrangement joins TRBV19 to TRBJ2-2; TRBD1 is a possible D gene (6 bases). V shed 6 bases and J shed 4 bases, with 12 bases lying between them. CDR1 is LNHDA, CDR2 SQIVND, per germline (reference sequence). There are 14 residues in the CDR3. This chain's CDR3 is CASSRTGSTGELFF. The CDR3 DNA reads TGTGCCAGTAGCCGCACAGGGTCCACCGGGGAGCTGTTTTTT.

The chain links TRBV21-1 to TRBJ2-2; no DNA check was done on the table's D call, TRBD1. TRBV21-1 is termed a pseudogene. This CDR3 has 16 amino acids. CDR3 coding DNA: TGTGCCAGCAGCAGGTGGACAGGGGGCGACACCGGGGAGCTGTTTTTT. Its protein is CASSRWTGGDTGELFF.

The chain uses TRBV27 and TRBJ2-5, with 8 bases fitting TRBD2. In germline, CDR1 is MNHEY, CDR2 SMNVEV (reference sequence). The length of the CDR3 is 13 residues. V was pared by 5 bases and J by 9 bases, with 8 bases of the junction left unmatched. The DNA for the CDR3 is TGTGCCAGCAGTCCTACGGGGGGGGTGGCCCAGTACTTC. Protein product: CASSPTGGVAQYF.

This chain links TRBV7-2 with TRBJ1-1, with D hard to call. The germline V and J ends were trimmed by 1 base and 2 bases, with 11 bases remaining between them. The CDR3 has 15 amino acids. Germline V gives CDR1 SGHTA, CDR2 FQGNSA. The DNA of the CDR3 is TGTGCCAGCAGCTTAGTGGCACAGTTTAACACTGAAGCTTTCTTT. Its protein is CASSLVAQFNTEAFF.

The chain carries TRBV2 and TRBJ2-1; the match to TRBD2 covers 10 bases. The CDR3 runs to 15 residues. Trimming removed 6 bases from V and 7 bases from J; junction bases left unmatched: 9. Germline V CDR1 and CDR2: SNHLY, FYNNEI. The CDR3 DNA follows: TGTGCCAGCAGCTCTAGCGGGGGCCCGAAGAATGAGCAGTTCTTC. This gives the protein CASSSSGGPKNEQFF.

Worth noting for this clone: Other DNA sequences in this specimen translate into the identical CDR3. V and J are TRBV6-5 and TRBJ1-1; D call uncertain. CDR3 length: 13 amino acids. The V end was cut by 2 bases, the J end by 1 base, with 5 bases between. Germline V gene lookup returns CDR1 MNHEY and CDR2 SVGAGI. CDR3 nucleotides: TGTGCCAGCAGTTACAACAAGAACACTGAAGCTTTCTTT. This translates into CASSYNKNTEAFF.

CDR3 sequence (DNA): TGTGCCAGCAGCTCCCTCAGGGGAGACGCCGACAATGAGCAGTTCTTC. As protein: CASSSLRGDADNEQFF. The chain joins TRBV5-6 to TRBJ2-1; D may be TRBD1 (6 bases). CDR3 length: 16 residues. V was pared by 3 bases and J by 5 bases, with 18 bases between. Germline V gene sequence: CDR1 SGHDT, CDR2 YYEEEE.

The rearrangement links TRBV29-1 to TRBJ1-2; the match to TRBD1 covers 8 bases. The V gene's germline CDR1 is SQVTM and CDR2 ANQGSEA. The CDR3 is made up of 14 amino acids. V shed 5 bases and J 6 bases; nucleotides not matched to a gene: 11. CDR3 residues: CSVTRTGTGDGYTF. DNA for the CDR3: TGCAGCGTTACTAGGACAGGGACCGGGGATGGCTACACCTTC. The variable domain in full, completed from reference TRBV29-1 and TRBJ1-2, reads SAVISQKPSRDICQRGTSLTIQCQVDSQVTMMFWYRQQPGQSLTLIATANQGSEATYESGFVIDKFPISRPNLTFSTLTVSNMSPEDSSIYLCSVTRTGTGDGYTFGSGTRLTVV.

The rearrangement joins TRBV21-1 to TRBJ1-2. TRBV21-1 constitutes a pseudogene. The CDR3 runs to 16 residues. For the CDR3, the DNA is TGTGCCAGCAGCCGCCCGCTCGGGGTAGTGAGAGGGGGCTACACCTTC. Translation: CASSRPLGVVRGGYTF.

This chain connects TRBV9 to TRBJ2-7; 8 bases are shared with TRBD1. Germline values: CDR1 SGDLS, CDR2 YYNGEE. This CDR3 region has 15 residues. With 4 bases clipped from V and 5 bases from J, the junction kept 11 bases outside the gene matches. The CDR3 loop is CASSPTGTGPHEQYF. The DNA of the CDR3 is TGTGCCAGCAGCCCCACGGGGACAGGACCCCACGAGCAGTACTTC.

This sequence joins TRBV27 and TRBJ2-7, with 9 bases fitting TRBD1. The CDR3 loop spans 14 amino acids. V lost 6 bases and J lost 3; bases outside the gene matches: 6. In germline, CDR1 is MNHEY, CDR2 SMNVEV (reference sequence). CDR3 DNA: TGTGCCAGCAGATGGACAGGGGAAAGCTACGAGCAGTACTTC. Its protein is CASRWTGESYEQYF.

J is TRBJ1-2 and V is TRBV5-1, with 7 bases aligning to TRBD1. Losses at the gene ends were 6 bases for V and 8 bases for J; bases not matched to a gene: 16. The CDR3 length is 15 residues. Germline V gene data show CDR1 as SGHRS and CDR2 as YFSETQ. The CDR3 DNA reads TGCGCCAGCACCAATTTTTTGGACAGGATGGGGGGCTACACCTTC. Protein sequence: CASTNFLDRMGGYTF.

Judged by frequency, this clone is large (0.1 to 1%). The rearrangement joins TRBV9 to TRBJ2-3; the D gene is possibly TRBD1 (6 bases). Germline V CDR1 and CDR2: SGDLS, YYNGEE. This CDR3 spans 15 amino acids. Trimming took off 2 bases at V and 0 bases at J, with 10 bases between the two ends. CDR3 DNA sequence: TGTGCCAGCAGCGTTGGGGGCAGTAGCACAGATACGCAGTATTTT. Translation: CASSVGGSSTDTQYF. The whole variable domain, filled in from reference TRBV9 and TRBJ2-3, reads DSGVTQTPKHLITATGQRVTLRCSPRSGDLSVYWYQQSLDQGLQFLIQYYNGEERAKGNILERFSAQQFPDLHSELNLSSLELGDSALYFCASSVGGSSTDTQYFGPGTRLTVL.

This chain links TRBV25-1 with TRBJ1-4; D not resolved. Per germline, CDR1 MGHDK and CDR2 SYGVNS. This CDR3 has 15 residues. Trimming shortened V by 5 bases and J by 7 bases, and 17 bases separated the two germline ends. CDR3 coding DNA: TGTGCCAGCAGTTCCTCACTACGGGTGCCTGAAAAACTGTTTTTT. Protein product: CASSSSLRVPEKLFF.